The 4 T cell receptor beta chains reported below all come from one sample, sequenced in a study of early T cells in non-severe SARS-CoV-2 infection. TCRdb redid the calling of the 5' RACE reads with MiXCR, one entry per CDR3 protein. The sample includes 95,000 to 120,000 distinct CDR3 sequences, around 10% of them seen just once. Sequenced sample: whole blood. These receptors were obtained from an adult who was a healthcare worker with PCR-confirmed SARS-CoV-2 infection or an uninfected control (not recorded which).

In its sample, this clonotype was seen many times. This sequence joins TRBV20-1 and TRBJ2-3; 7 bases align to TRBD1. CDR1 DFQATT and CDR2 SNEGSKA come from the germline V gene (reference sequence). V gave up 0 bases and J gave up 6 bases; unmatched junction bases: 21. The CDR3 covers 19 residues. In nucleotides, the CDR3 is TGCAGTGCTAGAGATCTCCACCCGGGACGGGACAGACACACGGATACGCAGTATTTT. It is translated as CSARDLHPGRDRHTDTQYF.

The chain uses TRBV7-9 and TRBJ2-3; 10 nucleotides align to TRBD2. From germline, CDR1 is SEHNR and CDR2 FQNEAQ (reference sequence). The CDR3 contains 16 residues. V dropped 11 bases and J dropped 2; count of bases not matched to a gene: 13. The CDR3 region has the DNA TGTGCCGGTTTAGCGGGGGGCCGCCCTATCACAGATACGCAGTATTTT. This gives the protein CAGLAGGRPITDTQYF.

J is TRBJ2-7 and V is TRBV11-2; D perhaps matches TRBD1 (6 bases). The CDR3 length is 14 residues. The V end lost 6 bases, the J end lost 5 bases, and 17 bases lay between the germline ends. The germline V gene has CDR1 SGHAT and CDR2 FQNNGV. The CDR3 nucleotides are TGTGCCAGCAGGTCTGACACAGGGTTGGACGAGCAGTACTTC. Translating it yields CASRSDTGLDEQYF. The entire variable domain, with the rest obtained from reference TRBV11-2 and TRBJ2-7, is as follows: EAGVAQSPRYKIIEKRQSVAFWCNPISGHATLYWYQQILGQGPKLLIQFQNNGVVDDSQLPKDRFSAERLKGVDSTLKIQPAKLEDSAVYLCASRSDTGLDEQYFGPGTRLTVT.

The sample holds a few counts of this clonotype. CDR3 protein: CASSPLSGGAYNEQFF. The CDR3 nucleotides are TGTGCCAGCTCACCCCTTAGCGGGGGGGCCTACAATGAGCAGTTCTTC. The chain joins TRBV18 to TRBJ2-1; 11 bases fit TRBD2. The V gene's germline CDR1 is KGHSH and CDR2 LQKENI. This CDR3 comprises 16 residues. V lost 3 bases, J lost 2 bases, and 3 bases stayed unmatched. The full variable domain, in which reference TRBV18 and TRBJ2-1 provide the parts outside the CDR3, is NAGVMQNPRHLVRRRGQEARLRCSPMKGHSHVYWYRQLPEEGLKFMVYLQKENIIDESGMPKERFSAEFPKEGPSILRIQQVVRGDSAAYFCASSPLSGGAYNEQFFGPGTRLTVL.